Sequencing of this T cell receptor (beta chain) was carried out in a study of shared clonotypes between healthy human individuals. Whole-study context: There were three CD4 naive, three CD4 memory, two CD8 naive and one CD8 memory plates per donor. Study observations and caveats: Naive subsets typically showed greater estimated richness than memory subsets.

Using immunoSEQ multiplex PCR, the repertoire was profiled, and TCRdb retains in-frame clones only, with some absent. The sample has over a million clones; around 95% are singletons. From germline, CDR1 is MNHNS and CDR2 SASEGT. The CDR3 length is 14 residues. The junction had 4 bases not matched to a gene; V was cut back by 2 bases and J by 3 bases. Note on this clone: Its specificity is unknown.

This chain connects TRBV6-1 to TRBJ2-7, with TRBD2 identical over 7 bases. The sequence was obtained from a man aged 25 to 40 in good health. Sequenced material: naive CD4+ T cells sorted from blood. Subset reported: CD45RA+ positively selected. CDR3 bases: TGTGCCAGCAGTGAAATCGGGGGGAACTACGAGCAGTACTTC. This gives the protein CASSEIGGNYEQYF.